This TCR beta chain was retrieved from a study of blood T cell repertoires in COVID-19. The CDR3 consists of 14 residues. Germline V gene lookup returns CDR1 MDHEN and CDR2 SYDVKM. Trimming cost V 4 bases and J 1 base, with 11 bases left between them. Method: immunoSEQ multiplex PCR; TCRdb's copy keeps in-frame clones and lacks some. This sample has about 140,000 clones, with about four fifths found just once. The chain combines TRBV28 with TRBJ2-7; possibly TRBD1 for D (6 bases). This receptor was obtained from a human donor in a cohort sampled during active COVID-19. Sequencing was performed on peripheral blood. Here the CDR3 DNA reads TGTGCCAGCAGTTCCCACGGACAGTCCTACGAGCAGTACTTC. It is translated as CASSSHGQSYEQYF.